What follows describes a single TCR beta chain. The antigen is unknown. The data are from a study of radiotherapy plus CTLA-4 blockade in lung cancer. Study at large: Of all patients, around 18% responded objectively and approximately 31% showed disease control.

Focal radiation and CTLA-4 blockade (ipilimumab) were tested in chemo-refractory metastatic non-small-cell lung cancer patients. TCRdb's copy holds only in-frame clones and misses some; the assay was immunoSEQ multiplex PCR. The data show fewer than 140,000 clones, with over 65% seen just once and roughly 2.5% held by the top ten. The CDR3 has 14 amino acids. The V gene lost 4 bases and the J gene lost 8 bases, with 15 bases spanning the gap. Germline V gene lookup returns CDR1 LGHNA and CDR2 YSLEER. Study-level points and caveats: Interferon-beta and early blood T cell clone dynamics reportedly predicted response best. Tumor-origin TCR clones grew in blood after radiotherapy plus ipilimumab.

The chain joins TRBV4-3 to TRBJ2-1; possibly TRBD2 for D (6 bases). The receptor's source is a human donor with non-small cell lung cancer that progressed on radiotherapy plus ipilimumab. Some clones in this sample may be carry-over from other donors' samples. The sequencing used peripheral blood, collected from a patient treated with radiotherapy plus ipilimumab. CDR3 DNA sequence: TGCGCCAGCAGCCTTAGGTCCGGGGGTGATGAGCAGTTCTTC. Protein product: CASSLRSGGDEQFF.